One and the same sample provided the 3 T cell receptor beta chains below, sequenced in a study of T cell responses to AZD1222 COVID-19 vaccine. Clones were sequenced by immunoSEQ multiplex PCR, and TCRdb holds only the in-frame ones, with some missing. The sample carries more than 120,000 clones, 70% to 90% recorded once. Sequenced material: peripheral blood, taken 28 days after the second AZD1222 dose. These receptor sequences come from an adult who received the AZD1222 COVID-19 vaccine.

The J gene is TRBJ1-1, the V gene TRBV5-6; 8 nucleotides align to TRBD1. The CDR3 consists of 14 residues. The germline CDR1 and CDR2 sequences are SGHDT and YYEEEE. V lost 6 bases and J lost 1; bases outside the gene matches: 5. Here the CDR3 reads CASILDRANTEAFF. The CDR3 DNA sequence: TGTGCCAGCATCCTGGACAGGGCGAACACTGAAGCTTTCTTT.

This chain's CDR3 is CASSYQSLTEAFF. CDR3 DNA: TGTGCCAGCAGCTATCAGTCCCTCACTGAAGCTTTCTTT. The V and J genes are TRBV12-3 or TRBV12-4 and TRBJ1-1; D is unresolved. V lost 6 bases and J 4 bases, leaving 12 bases between the germline ends. The CDR3 length is 13 residues.

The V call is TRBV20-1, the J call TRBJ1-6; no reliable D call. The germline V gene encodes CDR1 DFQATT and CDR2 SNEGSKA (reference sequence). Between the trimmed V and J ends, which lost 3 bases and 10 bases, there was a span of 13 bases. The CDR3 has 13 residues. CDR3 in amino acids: CSASQGLDSPLHF. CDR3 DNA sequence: TGCAGTGCTAGTCAAGGGTTGGACTCACCCCTCCACTTT.